These T cell receptor beta chains were read from a single sample in a study of blood T cell repertoires in COVID-19. The assay was immunoSEQ multiplex PCR, and TCRdb's table has in-frame clones only and misses some. Among about 480,000 clones listed, about 91% were seen once. Sequenced sample: peripheral blood. The source of these receptors is a woman in her forties or fifties with COVID-19, enrolled during active disease. The CDR3 runs from the conserved cysteine through the conserved F or W. The D gene is left open where the match is weak. Only part of the rows carry a size: once, few, many, or a class if the clone is expanded.

J	D	size	V	CDR3	DNA
TRBJ1-1	.	few	TRBV7-4	CASSSGHLYTEAFF	TGTGCCAGCAGCTCGGGACACCTATACACTGAAGCTTTCTTT
TRBJ1-2	TRBD1	.	TRBV5-4	CASSFPRLDRVGGYTF	TGTGCCAGCAGCTTCCCCAGATTGGACAGGGTTGGTGGCTACACCTTC
TRBJ2-1	TRBD2	.	TRBV18	CASSENSGGYNEQFF	TGTGCCAGCTCAGAGAATAGCGGGGGGTACAATGAGCAGTTCTTC
TRBJ2-7	TRBD2	.	TRBV4-2	CASSPPAGGSYEQYF	TGTGCCAGCAGCCCTCCCGCGGGGGGCTCCTACGAGCAGTACTTC
TRBJ1-1	.	few	TRBV28	CASIRIEAFF	TGTGCCAGCATCAGGATTGAAGCTTTCTTT
TRBJ1-1	TRBD1	.	TRBV4-1	CASSQGDRASGEAFF	TGCGCCAGCAGCCAAGGGGACAGGGCCTCTGGAGAAGCTTTCTTT
TRBJ1-1	.	.	TRBV28	CASSRYTEAFF	TGTGCCAGCAGTCGTTACACTGAAGCTTTCTTT
TRBJ2-5	.	.	TRBV18	CASSPRTLQETQYF	TGTGCCAGCTCACCTCGGACACTCCAAGAGACCCAGTACTTC
TRBJ2-7	TRBD2	.	TRBV6-5	CASSLAGGTTYEQYF	TGTGCCAGCAGTTTAGCGGGGGGGACAACCTACGAGCAGTACTTC
TRBJ1-5	.	once	TRBV19	CASTAGNSPNQPQHF	TGTGCCAGTACGGCAGGGAATTCCCCCAATCAGCCCCAGCATTTT
TRBJ1-4	.	once	TRBV20-1	CSPLGEKLFF	TGCAGTCCCCTCGGGGAAAAACTGTTTTTT
TRBJ2-3	.	.	TRBV7-3	CASSLQGGRSTDTQYF	TGTGCCAGCAGCTTACAGGGGGGCCGTAGCACAGATACGCAGTATTTT
TRBJ2-7	TRBD1	.	TRBV12-3/TRBV12-4	CASSIGTVKYF	TGTGCCAGCAGTATTGGGACAGTTAAGTACTTC
TRBJ1-5	TRBD1	few	TRBV10-2	CASAGGAEQPQHF	TGCGCCAGCGCAGGGGGCGCGGAACAGCCCCAGCATTTT
TRBJ1-1	TRBD1	few	TRBV27	CASSLLSTWTGEAFF	TGTGCCAGCAGTTTATTAAGTACCTGGACAGGGGAAGCTTTCTTT
TRBJ2-7	TRBD2	.	TRBV4-1	CASSQANLAGVSYEQYF	TGCGCCAGCAGCCAAGCTAACCTAGCGGGGGTCTCCTACGAGCAGTACTTC
TRBJ1-2	.	.	TRBV21-1	CATLDRVRGYTF	TGTGCCACCTTGGACAGGGTACGCGGCTACACCTTC
TRBJ1-6	.	.	TRBV6-5	CASSLQGKDSPLHF	TGTGCCAGCAGCCTACAGGGAAAAGATTCACCCCTCCACTTT
TRBJ2-7	.	.	TRBV30	CAWKQAGAFVHEQYF	TGTGCCTGGAAACAGGCGGGGGCCTTTGTCCACGAGCAGTACTTC
TRBJ2-1	TRBD1	.	TRBV18	CASSPRTGDREQFF	TGTGCCAGCTCACCCAGGACAGGGGATCGGGAGCAGTTCTTC
TRBJ2-7	TRBD2	.	TRBV6-1	CASSDRTSGDVEQYF	TGTGCCAGCAGTGACCGGACTAGCGGGGACGTCGAGCAGTACTTC
TRBJ2-3	.	.	TRBV11-2	CASSLEGRDTQYF	TGTGCCAGCAGCTTAGAGGGGCGGGATACGCAGTATTTT
TRBJ2-7	TRBD2	.	TRBV6-5	CASSTAGGATYEQYF	TGTGCCAGCAGTACCGCGGGGGGTGCGACGTACGAGCAGTACTTC
TRBJ1-1	TRBD1	few	TRBV29-1	CSVKTGGTEAFF	TGCAGCGTTAAGACAGGGGGCACTGAAGCTTTCTTT
TRBJ2-3	TRBD2	.	TRBV9	CASSFRTSGGHTDTQYF	TGTGCCAGCAGCTTCAGGACTAGCGGGGGTCACACAGATACGCAGTATTTT
TRBJ2-6	TRBD1	.	TRBV2	CASKIGTGDGANVLTF	TGTGCCAGCAAGATTGGGACAGGGGATGGGGCCAACGTCCTGACTTTC
TRBJ1-4	TRBD1	.	TRBV7-8	CASSLKGGGNEKLFF	TGTGCCAGCAGCTTAAAAGGGGGCGGTAATGAAAAACTGTTTTTT
TRBJ1-1	TRBD1	.	TRBV18	CASGQGNEAFF	TGTGCCAGCGGACAGGGGAATGAAGCTTTCTTT
TRBJ2-3	.	.	TRBV2	CASKGQINTDTQYF	TGTGCCAGCAAAGGACAGATTAACACAGATACGCAGTATTTT
TRBJ1-1	TRBD1	.	TRBV6-5	CASVMTGAGAEAFF	TGTGCCAGCGTCATGACAGGGGCGGGGGCTGAAGCTTTCTTT
TRBJ2-1	TRBD2	.	TRBV18	CASSLSPSGGAYNEQFF	TGTGCCAGCTCACTCTCGCCTAGCGGGGGGGCATACAATGAGCAGTTCTTC
TRBJ1-4	TRBD1	once	TRBV4-1	CASSSRETGHEKLFF	TGCGCCAGCAGCTCCCGGGAGACAGGGCACGAAAAACTGTTTTTT
TRBJ1-1	.	.	TRBV12-3/TRBV12-4	CASSFGTGTFF	.
TRBJ1-2	.	.	TRBV6-6	CATLRGDGYTF	TGTGCCACTTTGCGGGGGGATGGCTACACCTTC
TRBJ2-3	TRBD1	.	TRBV19	CASRKDRGTDTQYF	TGTGCCAGTAGAAAGGACAGGGGAACAGATACGCAGTATTTT
TRBJ1-6	.	.	TRBV5-1	CASSLADSPLHF	TGCGCCAGCAGCTTGGCAGATTCACCCCTCCACTTT
TRBJ1-2	TRBD1	.	TRBV12-3/TRBV12-4	CATGDRVNYGYTF	TGTGCCACTGGGGACAGGGTAAACTATGGCTACACCTTC
TRBJ1-2	TRBD1	.	TRBV5-4	CASSLGGGQGASAYGYTF	TGTGCCAGCAGCTTGGGAGGCGGACAGGGGGCGTCGGCTTATGGCTACACCTTC
TRBJ2-7	.	.	TRBV7-3	CASSLTGGSSYEQYF	TGTGCCAGCAGCTTAACGGGAGGCAGTTCCTACGAGCAGTACTTC
TRBJ1-5	.	once	TRBV30	CAWSDNPGSGSQPQHF	TGTGCCTGGAGCGATAATCCGGGCTCTGGGAGTCAGCCCCAGCATTTT
TRBJ2-1	TRBD2	.	TRBV4-2	CASSQFTSGGANNEQFF	TGTGCCAGCAGCCAATTTACTAGCGGGGGGGCTAACAATGAGCAGTTCTTC
TRBJ2-7	TRBD2	once	TRBV4-1	CASRGLAGISYEQYF	TGCGCCAGTCGCGGACTAGCGGGGATCTCCTACGAGCAGTACTTC